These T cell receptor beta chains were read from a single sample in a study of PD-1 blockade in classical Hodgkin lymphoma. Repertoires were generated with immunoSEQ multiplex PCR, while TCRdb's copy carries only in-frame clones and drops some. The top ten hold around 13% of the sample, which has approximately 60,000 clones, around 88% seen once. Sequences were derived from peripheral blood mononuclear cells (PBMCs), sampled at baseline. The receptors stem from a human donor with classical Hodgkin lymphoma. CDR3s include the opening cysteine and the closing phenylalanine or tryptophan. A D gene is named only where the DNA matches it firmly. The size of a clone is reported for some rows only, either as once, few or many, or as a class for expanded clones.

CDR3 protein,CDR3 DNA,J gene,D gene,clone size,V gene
CAISTQTSGGAHEQFF,TGTGCCATCAGTACCCAGACTAGCGGGGGGGCGCATGAGCAGTTCTTC,TRBJ2-1,TRBD2,.,TRBV10-3
CASSPPQDRPPAYTF,TGTGCCAGCAGCCCCCCGCAGGATAGGCCGCCGGCCTACACCTTC,TRBJ1-2,.,.,TRBV7-9
CASSLDMMSSGANVLTF,TGCGCCAGCAGCTTGGACATGATGAGCTCTGGGGCCAACGTCCTGACTTTC,TRBJ2-6,.,.,TRBV5-1
CASSQLKVYNEQFF,TGTGCCAGCAGCCAACTGAAAGTATACAATGAGCAGTTCTTC,TRBJ2-1,.,.,TRBV14
CASSPIQGLLDSYEQYF,TGTGCCAGCAGTCCCATCCAGGGACTCCTTGACTCCTACGAGCAGTACTTC,TRBJ2-7,.,once,TRBV27
CASSFQTGDYTEAFF,TGTGCCAGCAGCTTCCAGACAGGGGACTACACTGAAGCTTTCTTT,TRBJ1-1,TRBD1,.,TRBV11-2
CATSRDPTSGDTQYF,TGTGCCACCAGCAGAGATCCTACTAGCGGAGATACGCAGTATTTT,TRBJ2-3,TRBD2,.,TRBV15
CASSLVSGVNYGYTF,TGTGCCAGCAGCTTAGTGTCAGGGGTCAACTATGGCTACACCTTC,TRBJ1-2,.,.,TRBV7-9
CASSLNGTAYGYTF,TGTGCCAGCAGCCTTAACGGGACAGCCTATGGCTACACCTTC,TRBJ1-2,TRBD1,medium-sized,TRBV7-3
CASSPNRGSNQPQHF,TGTGCCAGCTCACCCAACAGGGGAAGCAATCAGCCCCAGCATTTT,TRBJ1-5,TRBD1,.,TRBV18
CASSRTGFTEAFF,TGTGCCAGCAGCCGGACAGGGTTCACTGAAGCTTTCTTT,TRBJ1-1,TRBD1,.,TRBV28
CASSQTLGYGYTF,TGTGCCAGCAGCCAAACGCTGGGCTATGGCTACACCTTC,TRBJ1-2,.,.,TRBV6-5
CASSLGQGTGTDTQYF,TGTGCCAGCAGCTTGGGGCAGGGGACAGGCACAGATACGCAGTATTTT,TRBJ2-3,TRBD1,.,TRBV5-6
CASSPQGVTTYEQYF,TGTGCCAGCAGCCCCCAGGGGGTTACCACCTACGAGCAGTACTTC,TRBJ2-7,TRBD1,.,TRBV13
CASSPGRDSSSYEQYF,TGCGCCAGCAGCCCGGGCCGGGACAGCAGCTCCTACGAGCAGTACTTC,TRBJ2-7,TRBD1,.,TRBV5-1
CASLQGVINYGYTF,TGTGCCAGCTTACAGGGGGTAATTAACTATGGCTACACCTTC,TRBJ1-2,TRBD1,.,TRBV2
CAISDAGKIPEAFF,TGTGCCATCAGTGACGCGGGGAAGATACCTGAAGCTTTCTTT,TRBJ1-1,.,once,TRBV10-3
CASSLALGRSSYEQYF,TGTGCCAGCAGCTTGGCCCTCGGTAGGAGCTCCTACGAGCAGTACTTC,TRBJ2-7,.,.,TRBV5-6
CASSWTGNQPQHF,TGTGCCAGCAGTTGGACAGGCAATCAGCCCCAGCATTTT,TRBJ1-5,.,.,TRBV6-6
CASSGVVNEKLFF,TGTGCCAGCAGCGGGGTGGTTAATGAAAAACTGTTTTTT,TRBJ1-4,.,.,TRBV7-2
CASSFWANYGYTF,TGTGCCAGCAGTTTTTGGGCGAACTATGGCTACACCTTC,TRBJ1-2,.,.,TRBV27
CASSFGTDTQYF,TGTGCCAGCAGCTTCGGCACAGATACGCAGTATTTT,TRBJ2-3,.,.,TRBV7-2
CASSLIPRDGETQYF,TGTGCCAGCAGCTTAATCCCCAGGGACGGAGAGACCCAGTACTTC,TRBJ2-5,.,.,TRBV7-9
CASSLGRDFTVYF,TGTGCCAGCAGCTTGGGCCGGGACTTCACCGTCTATTTT,TRBJ2-3,.,.,TRBV5-6
CASSHGAMSYEQYF,TGCGCCAGCAGCCACGGCGCCATGTCCTACGAGCAGTACTTC,TRBJ2-7,.,.,TRBV4-3
CASSPGQFVALHF,TGTGCCAGCAGTCCGGGACAGTTTGTGGCCCTCCACTTT,TRBJ1-6,TRBD1,.,TRBV27
CASSLLMTGFGAEAFF,TGTGCCAGCAGTTTACTCATGACAGGGTTTGGTGCTGAAGCTTTCTTT,TRBJ1-1,TRBD1,.,TRBV27
CASSLLAGEIYNTDTQYF,TGTGCCAGCAGCTTGCTAGCGGGGGAAATCTATAACACAGATACGCAGTATTTT,TRBJ2-3,TRBD2,.,TRBV5-5
CASGQTNTEAFF,TGTGCCAGCGGACAGACAAACACTGAAGCTTTCTTT,TRBJ1-1,.,.,TRBV21-1
CATRAGSSPLHF,TGTGCCACACGGGCAGGGAGTTCACCCCTCCACTTT,TRBJ1-6,.,few,TRBV10-3
CASSLLSLQDYGYTF,TGTGCCAGCAGTTTATTGTCTCTACAGGACTATGGCTACACCTTC,TRBJ1-2,.,.,TRBV28
CASSTGTSGTDTQYF,TGTGCCAGCAGTACCGGGACTAGCGGCACAGATACGCAGTATTTT,TRBJ2-3,TRBD2,few,TRBV6-5
CASSLGIGGDTEAFF,TGTGCCAGCAGCTTAGGGATCGGGGGGGACACTGAAGCTTTCTTT,TRBJ1-1,.,.,TRBV7-8